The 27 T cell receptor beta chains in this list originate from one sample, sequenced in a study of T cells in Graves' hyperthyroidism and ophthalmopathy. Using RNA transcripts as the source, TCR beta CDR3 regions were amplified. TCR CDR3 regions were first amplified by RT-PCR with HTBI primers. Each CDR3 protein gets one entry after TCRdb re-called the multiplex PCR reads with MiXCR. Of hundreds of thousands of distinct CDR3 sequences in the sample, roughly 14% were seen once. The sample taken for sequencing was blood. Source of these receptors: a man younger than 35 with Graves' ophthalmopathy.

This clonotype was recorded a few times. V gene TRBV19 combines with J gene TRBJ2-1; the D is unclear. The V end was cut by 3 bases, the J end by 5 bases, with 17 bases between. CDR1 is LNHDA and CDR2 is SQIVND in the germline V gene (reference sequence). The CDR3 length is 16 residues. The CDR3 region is CASSIPGASFDNEQFF. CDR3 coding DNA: TGTGCCAGTAGTATCCCGGGCGCGTCATTTGACAATGAGCAGTTCTTC.

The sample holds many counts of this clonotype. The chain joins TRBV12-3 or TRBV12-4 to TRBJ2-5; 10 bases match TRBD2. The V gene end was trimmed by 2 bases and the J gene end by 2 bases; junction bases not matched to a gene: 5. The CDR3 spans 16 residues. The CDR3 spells CASSLKRGGFQETQYF. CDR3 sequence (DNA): TGTGCCAGCAGTTTAAAGCGGGGGGGTTTTCAAGAGACCCAGTACTTC.

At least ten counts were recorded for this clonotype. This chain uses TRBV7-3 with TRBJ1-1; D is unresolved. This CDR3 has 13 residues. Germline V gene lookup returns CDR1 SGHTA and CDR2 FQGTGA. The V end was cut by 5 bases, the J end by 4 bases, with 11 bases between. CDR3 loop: CASSQFVATEAFF. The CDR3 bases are TGTGCCAGCAGCCAGTTTGTAGCCACTGAAGCTTTCTTT. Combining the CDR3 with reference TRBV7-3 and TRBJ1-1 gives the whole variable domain GAGVSQTPSNKVTEKGKYVELRCDPISGHTALYWYRQSLGQGPEFLIYFQGTGAADDSGLPNDRFFAVRPEGSVSTLKIQRTERGDSAVYLCASSQFVATEAFFGQGTRLTVV.

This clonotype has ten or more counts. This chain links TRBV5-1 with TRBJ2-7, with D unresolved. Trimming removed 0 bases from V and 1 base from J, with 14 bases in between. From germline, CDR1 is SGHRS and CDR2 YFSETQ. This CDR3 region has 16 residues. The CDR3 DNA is TGCGCCAGCAGCTTGGCCGGGTTCCTGTTGTCCTACGAGCAGTACTTC. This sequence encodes CASSLAGFLLSYEQYF.

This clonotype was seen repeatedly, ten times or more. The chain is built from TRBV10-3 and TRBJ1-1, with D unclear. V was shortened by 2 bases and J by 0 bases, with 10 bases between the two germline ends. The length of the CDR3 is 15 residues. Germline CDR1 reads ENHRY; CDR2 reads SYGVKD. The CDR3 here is CAISELKGVNTEAFF. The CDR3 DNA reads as TGTGCCATCAGTGAGCTAAAAGGAGTGAACACTGAAGCTTTCTTT.

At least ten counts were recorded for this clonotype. The CDR3: CASTRRAAGGPSTDTQYF. The CDR3 DNA follows: TGTGCCAGCACTCGAAGGGCCGCGGGAGGGCCCAGCACAGATACGCAGTATTTT. The genes are TRBV12-3 or TRBV12-4 and TRBJ2-3; 9 bases agree with TRBD2. The junction had 14 bases not matched to a gene; V was cut back by 7 bases and J by 0 bases. This CDR3 is built from 18 residues.

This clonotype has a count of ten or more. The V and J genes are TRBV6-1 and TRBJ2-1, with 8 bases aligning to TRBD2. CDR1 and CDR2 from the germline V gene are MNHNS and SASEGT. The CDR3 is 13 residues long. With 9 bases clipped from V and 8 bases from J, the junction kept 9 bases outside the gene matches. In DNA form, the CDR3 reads TGTGCCAGAGGCAGCGGGAGTACCGATGAGCAGTTCTTC. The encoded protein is CARGSGSTDEQFF.

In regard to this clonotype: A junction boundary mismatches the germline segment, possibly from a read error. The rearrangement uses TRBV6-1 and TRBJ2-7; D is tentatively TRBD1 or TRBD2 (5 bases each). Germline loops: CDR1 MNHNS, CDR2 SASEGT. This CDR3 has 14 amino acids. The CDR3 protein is CASSSVLGAYEQYF. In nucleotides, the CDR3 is TGTGCCAGCAGCTCGGTACTAGGGGCCTACGAGCAATACTTC.

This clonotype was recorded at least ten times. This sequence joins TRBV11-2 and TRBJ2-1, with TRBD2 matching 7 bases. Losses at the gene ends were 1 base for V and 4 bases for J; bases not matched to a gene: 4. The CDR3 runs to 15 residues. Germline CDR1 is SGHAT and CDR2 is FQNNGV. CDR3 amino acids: CASSLAAGEYNEQFF. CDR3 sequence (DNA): TGTGCCAGCAGCTTAGCGGCGGGAGAGTACAATGAGCAGTTCTTC.

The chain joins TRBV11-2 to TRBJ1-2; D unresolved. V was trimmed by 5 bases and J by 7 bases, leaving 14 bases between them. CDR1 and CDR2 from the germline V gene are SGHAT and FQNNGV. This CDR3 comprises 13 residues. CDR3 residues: CASSPWVGVGYTF. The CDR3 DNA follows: TGTGCCAGCAGCCCCTGGGTGGGCGTTGGCTACACCTTC.

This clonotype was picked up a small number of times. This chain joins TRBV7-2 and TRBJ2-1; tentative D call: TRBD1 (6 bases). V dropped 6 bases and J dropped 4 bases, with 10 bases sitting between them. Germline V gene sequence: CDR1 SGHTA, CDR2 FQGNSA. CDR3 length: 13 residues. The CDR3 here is CASRAGEYNEQFF. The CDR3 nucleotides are TGTGCCAGCAGGGCAGGGGAGTACAATGAGCAGTTCTTC.

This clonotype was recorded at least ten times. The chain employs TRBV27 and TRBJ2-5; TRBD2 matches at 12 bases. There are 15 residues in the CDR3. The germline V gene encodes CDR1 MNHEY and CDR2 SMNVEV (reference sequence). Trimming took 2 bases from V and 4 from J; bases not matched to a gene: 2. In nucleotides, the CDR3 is TGTGCCAGCAGTTTACTAGCGGGAGGGGCAGAGACCCAGTACTTC. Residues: CASSLLAGGAETQYF.

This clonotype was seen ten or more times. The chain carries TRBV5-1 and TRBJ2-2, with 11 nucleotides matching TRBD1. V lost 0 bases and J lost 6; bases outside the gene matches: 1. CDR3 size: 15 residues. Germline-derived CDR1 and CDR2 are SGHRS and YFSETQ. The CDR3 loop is CASSLGTGGSGELFF. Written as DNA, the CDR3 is TGCGCCAGCAGCTTGGGGACAGGGGGCTCCGGGGAGCTGTTTTTT. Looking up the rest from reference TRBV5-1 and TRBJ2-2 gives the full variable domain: KAGVTQTPRYLIKTRGQQVTLSCSPISGHRSVSWYQQTPGQGLQFLFEYFSETQRNKGNFPGRFSGRQFSNSRSEMNVSTLELGDSALYLCASSLGTGGSGELFFGEGSRLTVL.

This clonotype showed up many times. The CDR3 is CASSFATSDPPPDTQYF. DNA of the CDR3: TGTGCCAGCAGCTTCGCGACTAGCGACCCCCCGCCAGATACGCAGTATTTT. The chain carries TRBV11-1 and TRBJ2-3; 8 bases line up with TRBD2. Germline V CDR1 and CDR2: SGHAT, FQDESV (reference sequence). V was pared by 3 bases and J by 4 bases, with 12 bases of the junction left unmatched. The CDR3 spans 17 residues.

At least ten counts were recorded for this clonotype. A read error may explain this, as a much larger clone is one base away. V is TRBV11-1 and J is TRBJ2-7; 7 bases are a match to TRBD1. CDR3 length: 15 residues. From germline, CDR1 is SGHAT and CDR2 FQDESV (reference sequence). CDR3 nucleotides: TGTGCCGGCAGCCCCCCGGGACAGAAGTCCTACGAGCAGTACTTC. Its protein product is CAGSPPGQKSYEQYF.

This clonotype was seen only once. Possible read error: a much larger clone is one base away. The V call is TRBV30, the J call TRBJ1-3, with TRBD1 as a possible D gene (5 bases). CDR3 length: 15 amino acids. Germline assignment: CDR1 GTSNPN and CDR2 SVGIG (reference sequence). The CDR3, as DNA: TGTGCCTGGAGTGGGCCGGGACTCTCTGGAAGCACCATATATTTT. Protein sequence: CAWSGPGLSGSTIYF.

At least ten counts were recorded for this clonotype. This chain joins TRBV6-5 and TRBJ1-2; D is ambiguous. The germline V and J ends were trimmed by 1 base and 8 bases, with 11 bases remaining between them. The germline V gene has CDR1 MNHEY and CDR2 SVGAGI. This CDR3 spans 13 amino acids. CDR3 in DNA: TGTGCCAGCAGTTACTTCGGGGTTCGGGGCTACACCTTC. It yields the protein CASSYFGVRGYTF.

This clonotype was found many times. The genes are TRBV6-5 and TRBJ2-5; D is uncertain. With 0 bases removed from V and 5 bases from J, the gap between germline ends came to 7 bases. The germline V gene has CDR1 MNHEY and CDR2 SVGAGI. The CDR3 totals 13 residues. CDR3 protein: CASSYSRMETQYF. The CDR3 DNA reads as TGTGCCAGCAGTTACTCGAGAATGGAGACCCAGTACTTC.

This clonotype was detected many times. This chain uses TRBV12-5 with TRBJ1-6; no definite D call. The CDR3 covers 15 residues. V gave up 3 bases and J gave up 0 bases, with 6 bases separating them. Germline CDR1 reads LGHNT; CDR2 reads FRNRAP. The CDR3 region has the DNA TGTGCTAGTGGTTTTAAGAGCTCCTATAATTCACCCCTCCACTTT. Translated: CASGFKSSYNSPLHF.

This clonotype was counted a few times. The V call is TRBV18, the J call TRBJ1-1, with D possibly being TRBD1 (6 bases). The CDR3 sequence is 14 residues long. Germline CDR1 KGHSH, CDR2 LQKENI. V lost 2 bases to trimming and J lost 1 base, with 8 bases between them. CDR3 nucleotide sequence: TGTGCCAGCTCACCAACAGGGACGAACACTGAAGCTTTCTTT. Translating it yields CASSPTGTNTEAFF.

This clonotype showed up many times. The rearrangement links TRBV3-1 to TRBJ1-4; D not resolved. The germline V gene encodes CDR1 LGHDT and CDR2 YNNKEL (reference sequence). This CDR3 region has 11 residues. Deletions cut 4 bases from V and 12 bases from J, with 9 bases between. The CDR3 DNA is TGTGCCAGCAGCCCCGGGCAAGAACTGTTTTTT. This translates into CASSPGQELFF.

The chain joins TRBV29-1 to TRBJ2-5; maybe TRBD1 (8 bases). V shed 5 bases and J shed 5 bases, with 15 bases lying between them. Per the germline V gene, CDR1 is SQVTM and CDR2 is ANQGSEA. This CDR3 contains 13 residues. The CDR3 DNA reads TGCAGCGTTTATACAGGGGGGGGTGAGACCCAGTACTTC. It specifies CSVYTGGGETQYF.

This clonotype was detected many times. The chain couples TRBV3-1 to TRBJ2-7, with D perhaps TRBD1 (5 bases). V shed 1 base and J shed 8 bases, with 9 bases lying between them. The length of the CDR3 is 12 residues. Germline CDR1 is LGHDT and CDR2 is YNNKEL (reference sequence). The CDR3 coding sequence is TGTGCCAGCAGCCAAGCCCGACAGCAGCAGTACTTC. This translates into CASSQARQQQYF.

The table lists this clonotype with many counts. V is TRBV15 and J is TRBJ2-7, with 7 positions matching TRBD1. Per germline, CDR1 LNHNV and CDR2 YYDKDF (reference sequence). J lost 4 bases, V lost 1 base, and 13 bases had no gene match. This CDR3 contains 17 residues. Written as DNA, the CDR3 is TGTGCCACCAGCAGAGGCCTGGGACAGCCAGGAGAGTACGAGCAGTACTTC. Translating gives CATSRGLGQPGEYEQYF.

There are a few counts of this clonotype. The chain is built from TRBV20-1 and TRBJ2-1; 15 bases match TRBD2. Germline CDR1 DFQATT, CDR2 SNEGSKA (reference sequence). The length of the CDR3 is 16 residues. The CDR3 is CGGTSGGSSSYNEQFF. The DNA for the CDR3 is TGCGGCGGGACTAGCGGGGGGTCGAGCTCCTACAATGAGCAGTTCTTC.

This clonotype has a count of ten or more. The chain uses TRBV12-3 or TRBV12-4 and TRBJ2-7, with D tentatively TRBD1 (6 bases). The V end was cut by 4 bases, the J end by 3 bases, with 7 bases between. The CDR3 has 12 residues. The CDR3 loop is CASSWTVYEQYF. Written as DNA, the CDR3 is TGTGCCAGCAGTTGGACAGTCTACGAGCAGTACTTC.

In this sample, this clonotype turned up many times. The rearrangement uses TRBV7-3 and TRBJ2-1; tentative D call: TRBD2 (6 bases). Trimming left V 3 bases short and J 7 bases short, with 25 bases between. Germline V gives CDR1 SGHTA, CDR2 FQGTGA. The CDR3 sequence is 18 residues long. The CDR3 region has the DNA TGTGCCAGCAGCTTGAATCCCGGACTCACGGGCGCGGGGAATGAGCAGTTCTTC. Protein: CASSLNPGLTGAGNEQFF.